This TCR beta chain was captured in a study of blood T cell repertoires in COVID-19. The repertoire was sequenced with immunoSEQ multiplex PCR; TCRdb's copy has only in-frame clones and lacks some. The sample has 110,000 to 150,000 clones; just under 85% are singletons. Germline V gene lookup returns CDR1 SGHVS and CDR2 FNYEAQ. This CDR3 has 15 amino acids. Trimming pared 1 base from V and 3 bases from J, leaving 13 bases between. The J gene is TRBJ2-7, the V gene TRBV7-6; possible D gene TRBD1, 6 bases. Sequencing input: PBMCs or T cells enriched from blood (not recorded which). The sequence derives from a middle-aged woman who had recovered from COVID-19. The CDR3 region is CASSLEDSRGYEQYF. The CDR3 DNA follows: TGTGCCAGCAGCTTAGAGGACAGCAGGGGCTACGAGCAGTACTTC.